What follows are 12 T cell receptor beta chains derived from one specimen sequenced in a study of regulatory T cells in long-lasting Graves disease. Library construction for TCR beta used iRepertoire HTBI primers and Arm-PCR of CDR3 regions. TCRdb re-called the multiplex PCR reads through MiXCR, storing one row per CDR3 protein. The table has about 620,000 distinct CDR3 sequences, approximately 15% seen once. Sample time point: newly diagnosed GD, antithyroid drugs for less than 3 months. The TCR library was made from RNA extracted from PBMCs. Another study also made use of these data, one on T cells in Graves' hyperthyroidism and ophthalmopathy.

Sequences were derived from peripheral blood mononuclear cells (PBMCs), sampled at new diagnosis, from a patient treated with antithyroid drugs. Receptors were obtained from a woman aged 30 to 39 with Graves disease.

This clonotype was observed a few times. The rearrangement links TRBV6-1 to TRBJ1-1; 8 bases are shared with TRBD1. The CDR3 covers 14 residues. J gave up 2 bases and V 5 bases, and 4 bases lay outside the gene matches. Germline loops: CDR1 MNHNS, CDR2 SASEGT. The CDR3 is CASSKGQVNTEAFF. CDR3 DNA sequence: TGTGCCAGCAGTAAGGGACAGGTTAACACTGAAGCTTTCTTT.

This clonotype has only a few counts. The rearrangement uses TRBV7-9 and TRBJ2-7; 9 bases match TRBD1. The CDR3 length is 16 residues. Germline V gene data show CDR1 as SEHNR and CDR2 as FQNEAQ (reference sequence). J lost 3 bases, V lost 9 bases, and 15 bases had no gene match. CDR3 sequence reads: CASQGGKDRGVYEQYF. DNA of the CDR3: TGTGCCAGTCAGGGGGGGAAAGACAGGGGGGTCTACGAGCAGTACTTC.

A remark on this clonotype: This may come from a read error, since a much larger clone is one base off. Likely a read error: the CDR3 ends without its conserved phenylalanine or tryptophan. This chain connects TRBV2 to TRBJ1-1; no definite D call. The CDR3 sequence is 13 residues long. The V end was cut by 6 bases, the J end by 2 bases, with 10 bases between. Germline loops: CDR1 SNHLY, CDR2 FYNNEI. CDR3 amino acids: CASRAGRNTEAFL. For the CDR3, the DNA is TGTGCCAGCAGGGCTGGGCGTAACACTGAAGCTTTCCTT.

A note on this clonotype: A much bigger clone sits one base away, suggesting this may be a read error. The chain employs TRBV30 and TRBJ1-1; D possibly corresponds to TRBD1 (6 bases). V shed 7 bases and J shed 5 bases, with 17 bases lying between them. The CDR3 runs 13 residues. Per the germline V gene, CDR1 is GTSNPN and CDR2 is SVGIG (reference sequence). The CDR3 protein is CALNRVVGTEAFF. The DNA of the CDR3 is TGTGCCTTGAACAGGGTTGTCGGAACTGAAGCTTTCTTT.

In its sample, this clonotype was seen a few times. This chain joins TRBV3-1 and TRBJ1-1, with TRBD1 identical over 9 bases. Losses at the gene ends were 4 bases for V and 10 bases for J; bases not matched to a gene: 7. This CDR3 is 13 amino acids long. Germline assignment: CDR1 LGHDT and CDR2 YNNKEL (reference sequence). In nucleotides, the CDR3 is TGTGCCAGCAGCCCCAGGGACAGGGCAGCAGCTTTCTTT. Residues: CASSPRDRAAAFF.

The chain uses TRBV19 and TRBJ2-2; possibly TRBD1 for D (6 bases). Germline CDR1 is LNHDA and CDR2 is SQIVND (reference sequence). V shed 5 bases and J shed 6 bases, with 13 bases lying between them. The CDR3 extends over 14 amino acids. For the CDR3, the DNA is TGTGCCAGTAGTTTCAGGGGCAACGCCGGGGAGCTGTTTTTT. This codes for CASSFRGNAGELFF.

This clonotype was counted a single time. This chain joins TRBV19 and TRBJ2-2; D remains unclear. Per germline, CDR1 LNHDA and CDR2 SQIVND (reference sequence). The CDR3 covers 14 residues. V was pared by 5 bases and J by 5 bases, with 12 bases between. The CDR3 sequence is CASSYLDRTGELFF. The CDR3 DNA is TGTGCCAGTAGTTACTTAGACCGGACCGGGGAGCTGTTTTTT. Looking up the rest from reference TRBV19 and TRBJ2-2 gives the full variable domain: DGGITQSPKYLFRKEGQNVTLSCEQNLNHDAMYWYRQDPGQGLRLIYYSQIVNDFQKGDIAEGYSVSREKKESFPLTVTSAQKNPTAFYLCASSYLDRTGELFFGEGSRLTVL.

CDR3 sequence: CASSHLRDLNTEAFF. The CDR3, as DNA: TGTGCCAGCAGCCATTTACGAGACCTGAACACTGAAGCTTTCTTT. The chain couples TRBV4-2 to TRBJ1-1; D remains ambiguous. This CDR3 spans 15 amino acids. V lost 3 bases and J 0 bases, leaving 11 bases between the germline ends. Germline loops: CDR1 LGHNA, CDR2 YNFKEQ.

This clonotype was counted between two and nine times. This sequence joins TRBV28 and TRBJ2-2, with D unclear. The germline CDR1 and CDR2 sequences are MDHEN and SYDVKM. Trimming cost V 6 bases and J 1 base, with 15 bases left between them. The CDR3 has 16 amino acids. The CDR3 sequence is CASRLPFEVNTGELFF. For the CDR3, the DNA is TGTGCCAGCAGGCTACCTTTTGAGGTGAACACCGGGGAGCTGTTTTTT.

The chain is built from TRBV7-9 and TRBJ2-7; D possibly corresponds to TRBD1 (6 bases). Trimming stripped 7 bases from V and 1 base from J, with 11 bases between. The CDR3 has 13 residues. Germline CDR1 and CDR2: SEHNR and FQNEAQ (reference sequence). CDR3 nucleotide sequence: TGTGCCAGCACCGGGACACAATCCTACGAGCAGTACTTC. It yields the protein CASTGTQSYEQYF.

This clonotype was observed a handful of times. The chain recombines TRBV3-1 with TRBJ1-6; the D gene is possibly TRBD1 (5 bases). The CDR3 contains 14 residues. Trimming removed 3 bases at V and 9 bases at J, with 12 bases between. CDR1 LGHDT and CDR2 YNNKEL come from the germline V gene (reference sequence). As DNA, the CDR3 is TGTGCCAGCAGCCATCGGACACAAAGTTCACCCCTCCACTTT. Translating it yields CASSHRTQSSPLHF.

This clonotype occurred many times. The rearrangement links TRBV5-1 to TRBJ2-3, with D perhaps matching TRBD1 (6 bases). The V end lost 4 bases, the J end lost 6 bases, and 21 bases lay between the germline ends. This CDR3 contains 16 residues. CDR1 is SGHRS and CDR2 is YFSETQ in the germline V gene. CDR3 nucleotide sequence: TGCGCCAGCAGCCCAGGGGCGGCATCGGACGGGGATACGCAGTATTTT. This gives the protein CASSPGAASDGDTQYF. Complete variable domain (other parts from reference TRBV5-1 and TRBJ2-3): KAGVTQTPRYLIKTRGQQVTLSCSPISGHRSVSWYQQTPGQGLQFLFEYFSETQRNKGNFPGRFSGRQFSNSRSEMNVSTLELGDSALYLCASSPGAASDGDTQYFGPGTRLTVL.